A selection of T cell receptor beta chains follows, all from one sample in a study of CD8 T cells in ankylosing spondylitis. TCRdb processed the 5' RACE reads anew with MiXCR; each CDR3 protein has one entry. The sample has approximately 240,000 distinct CDR3 sequences, 20% to 30% seen once. Specimen: blood, either unsorted or a sorted T cell fraction (not recorded which). These receptors were collected from a male donor with ankylosing spondylitis or in good health (not recorded which). CDR3s include the opening cysteine and the closing phenylalanine or tryptophan. The order of the fields is D gene, J gene, V gene, clone size, CDR3 protein, CDR3 DNA. A D gene is named only where the DNA matches it firmly. Clone size is stated in some rows and not others, as once, few, many or a class when expanded.

D gene: TRBD1
J gene: TRBJ2-1
V gene: TRBV18
clone size: NA
CDR3 protein: CASSPGQAYNEQFF
CDR3 DNA: TGTGCCAGCTCACCGGGACAGGCGTACAATGAGCAGTTCTTC

D gene: NA
J gene: TRBJ1-1
V gene: TRBV20-1
clone size: NA
CDR3 protein: CSALPDSYTEAFF
CDR3 DNA: TGCAGTGCCTTACCGGACAGTTACACTGAAGCTTTCTTT

D gene: NA
J gene: TRBJ2-1
V gene: TRBV5-6
clone size: many
CDR3 protein: CASSQGISSYNEQFF
CDR3 DNA: TGTGCCAGCAGCCAAGGTATCAGCTCCTACAATGAGCAGTTCTTC

D gene: NA
J gene: TRBJ2-3
V gene: TRBV18
clone size: NA
CDR3 protein: CASSPQTDTQYF
CDR3 DNA: TGTGCCAGCTCACCCCAGACAGATACGCAGTATTTT

D gene: TRBD2
J gene: TRBJ2-5
V gene: TRBV20-1
clone size: many
CDR3 protein: CSARLPGGEETQYF
CDR3 DNA: TGCAGTGCTAGGCTGCCGGGGGGAGAAGAGACCCAGTACTTC

D gene: NA
J gene: TRBJ2-1
V gene: TRBV20-1
clone size: few
CDR3 protein: CSAREGGARALSEQFF
CDR3 DNA: TGCAGTGCTAGAGAGGGGGGCGCTAGGGCGCTTTCTGAGCAGTTCTTC

D gene: NA
J gene: TRBJ2-7
V gene: TRBV12-3/TRBV12-4
clone size: NA
CDR3 protein: CASSFSKTSIDF
CDR3 DNA: TGTGCCAGCAGTTTTTCGAAGACATCGATCGACTTC

D gene: TRBD1
J gene: TRBJ1-1
V gene: TRBV29-1
clone size: few
CDR3 protein: CSVAAGGNTEAFF
CDR3 DNA: TGCAGCGTTGCGGCAGGGGGGAACACTGAAGCTTTCTTT

D gene: NA
J gene: TRBJ2-7
V gene: TRBV15
clone size: NA
CDR3 protein: CATSRDGGISYEQYF
CDR3 DNA: TGTGCCACCAGCAGAGATGGGGGGATCTCCTACGAGCAGTACTTC

D gene: TRBD2
J gene: TRBJ2-3
V gene: TRBV20-1
clone size: NA
CDR3 protein: CSARDRSGGTLTDTQYF
CDR3 DNA: TGCAGTGCTAGAGATCGTAGCGGGGGGACCCTCACAGATACGCAGTATTTT

D gene: NA
J gene: TRBJ1-1
V gene: TRBV19
clone size: NA
CDR3 protein: CASSRPSTGKAEAFF
CDR3 DNA: TGTGCCAGTAGTCGCCCATCCACAGGGAAGGCTGAAGCTTTCTTT

D gene: TRBD2
J gene: TRBJ2-1
V gene: TRBV6-4
clone size: few
CDR3 protein: CASSDSPSGEYNEQFF
CDR3 DNA: TGTGCCAGCAGTGACTCCCCCAGCGGGGAATACAATGAGCAGTTCTTC

D gene: TRBD1
J gene: TRBJ1-6
V gene: TRBV10-2
clone size: few
CDR3 protein: CASSEGRGLSPLHF
CDR3 DNA: TGCGCCAGCAGTGAGGGGAGGGGGCTATCACCCCTCCACTTT

D gene: NA
J gene: TRBJ1-1
V gene: TRBV20-1
clone size: few
CDR3 protein: CSARGGVMNTEAFF
CDR3 DNA: TGCAGTGCTAGAGGGGGGGTCATGAACACTGAAGCTTTCTTT

D gene: TRBD1
J gene: TRBJ2-1
V gene: TRBV12-3/TRBV12-4
clone size: few
CDR3 protein: CASRKSGTGTYNEQFF
CDR3 DNA: TGTGCCAGCAGAAAATCCGGGACAGGGACCTACAATGAGCAGTTCTTC

D gene: NA
J gene: TRBJ1-5
V gene: TRBV20-1
clone size: few
CDR3 protein: CSASIENQPQHF
CDR3 DNA: TGCAGTGCTAGTATTGAAAATCAGCCCCAGCATTTT

D gene: NA
J gene: TRBJ2-3
V gene: TRBV7-2
clone size: NA
CDR3 protein: CASSFQYRADTQYF
CDR3 DNA: TGTGCCAGCAGCTTTCAATACAGGGCAGATACGCAGTATTTT

D gene: NA
J gene: TRBJ2-4
V gene: TRBV5-1
clone size: many
CDR3 protein: CASSLAVEGAQYF
CDR3 DNA: TGCGCCAGCAGCTTGGCAGTGGAAGGGGCACAGTACTTC

D gene: TRBD2
J gene: TRBJ2-6
V gene: TRBV3-1
clone size: few
CDR3 protein: CASSQDLPGRDPKGSGANVLTF
CDR3 DNA: TGTGCCAGCAGCCAAGACTTGCCAGGGAGGGATCCGAAGGGCTCTGGGGCCAACGTCCTGACTTTC

D gene: NA
J gene: TRBJ2-6
V gene: TRBV7-2
clone size: NA
CDR3 protein: CASSLGTGVSGANVLTF
CDR3 DNA: TGTGCCAGCAGCTTAGGTACCGGAGTCTCTGGGGCCAACGTCCTGACTTTC

D gene: NA
J gene: TRBJ2-3
V gene: TRBV10-3
clone size: few
CDR3 protein: CAISGQRGTDTQYF
CDR3 DNA: TGTGCCATCAGCGGACAACGGGGCACAGATACGCAGTATTTT

D gene: NA
J gene: TRBJ2-5
V gene: TRBV10-3
clone size: NA
CDR3 protein: CAIKGVGQETQYF
CDR3 DNA: TGTGCCATCAAGGGGGTAGGCCAAGAGACCCAGTACTTC

D gene: TRBD2
J gene: TRBJ2-1
V gene: TRBV10-3
clone size: NA
CDR3 protein: CAVLAGGPNGNEQFF
CDR3 DNA: TGTGCCGTTCTAGCGGGGGGGCCAAACGGAAATGAGCAGTTCTTC

D gene: NA
J gene: TRBJ2-2
V gene: TRBV5-1
clone size: many
CDR3 protein: CASSLDPGVGELFF
CDR3 DNA: TGCGCCAGCAGCTTGGACCCTGGGGTAGGGGAGCTGTTTTTT

D gene: NA
J gene: TRBJ1-5
V gene: TRBV19
clone size: NA
CDR3 protein: CASSIQGGQPQHF
CDR3 DNA: TGTGCCAGTAGTATACAGGGAGGACAGCCCCAGCATTTT

D gene: NA
J gene: TRBJ2-5
V gene: TRBV20-1
clone size: few
CDR3 protein: CSARDGKGETQYF
CDR3 DNA: TGCAGTGCTAGAGATGGGAAGGGAGAGACCCAGTACTTC

D gene: NA
J gene: TRBJ2-4
V gene: TRBV19
clone size: few
CDR3 protein: CASSIPGWETKNIQYF
CDR3 DNA: TGTGCCAGTAGTATCCCCGGGTGGGAGACCAAAAACATTCAGTACTTC

D gene: TRBD2
J gene: TRBJ2-1
V gene: TRBV12-3/TRBV12-4
clone size: few
CDR3 protein: CASSLGTTRFF
CDR3 DNA: TGTGCCAGCAGCCTAGGGACTACAAGGTTCTTC

D gene: NA
J gene: TRBJ2-5
V gene: TRBV29-1
clone size: few
CDR3 protein: CSVGAPLQETQYF
CDR3 DNA: TGCAGCGTAGGAGCACCACTCCAAGAGACCCAGTACTTC

D gene: NA
J gene: TRBJ2-7
V gene: TRBV11-2
clone size: many
CDR3 protein: CASSSRGVETYEQYF
CDR3 DNA: TGTGCCAGCAGCTCCCGAGGGGTGGAAACCTACGAGCAGTACTTC

D gene: NA
J gene: TRBJ2-3
V gene: TRBV20-1
clone size: NA
CDR3 protein: CSAGRRGDRDTQYF
CDR3 DNA: TGCAGTGCCGGCCGTCGGGGTGACCGAGATACGCAGTATTTT

D gene: NA
J gene: TRBJ2-2
V gene: TRBV4-1
clone size: few
CDR3 protein: CASSQRLVSSGELFF
CDR3 DNA: TGCGCCAGCAGCCAACGACTAGTTTCGTCCGGGGAGCTGTTTTTT

D gene: TRBD1
J gene: TRBJ2-5
V gene: TRBV20-1
clone size: NA
CDR3 protein: CSADGTAQETQYF
CDR3 DNA: TGCAGTGCTGACGGGACAGCTCAAGAGACCCAGTACTTC

D gene: NA
J gene: TRBJ2-5
V gene: TRBV29-1
clone size: many
CDR3 protein: CSVDGRAETQYF
CDR3 DNA: TGCAGCGTTGACGGCAGAGCAGAGACCCAGTACTTC

D gene: TRBD1
J gene: TRBJ2-1
V gene: TRBV7-9
clone size: once
CDR3 protein: CASTGTGAGNEQFF
CDR3 DNA: TGTGCCAGCACCGGGACAGGAGCGGGCAATGAGCAGTTCTTC

D gene: NA
J gene: TRBJ2-3
V gene: TRBV27
clone size: once
CDR3 protein: CASSFRGLNLDTQYF
CDR3 DNA: TGTGCCAGCAGTTTTAGGGGCTTGAATCTAGATACGCAGTATTTT

D gene: NA
J gene: TRBJ2-5
V gene: TRBV12-3/TRBV12-4
clone size: NA
CDR3 protein: CASSSGLQETQYF
CDR3 DNA: TGTGCCAGCAGTTCGGGACTGCAAGAGACCCAGTACTTC

D gene: TRBD2
J gene: TRBJ2-3
V gene: TRBV3-1
clone size: few
CDR3 protein: CASSRGLAGTTSTDTQYF
CDR3 DNA: TGTGCCAGCAGCCGCGGACTAGCGGGGACAACTAGCACAGATACGCAGTATTTT

D gene: NA
J gene: TRBJ2-5
V gene: TRBV18
clone size: NA
CDR3 protein: CASSPTQGGQETQYF
CDR3 DNA: TGTGCCAGCTCACCAACCCAGGGGGGCCAAGAGACCCAGTACTTC

D gene: NA
J gene: TRBJ1-1
V gene: TRBV6-5
clone size: few
CDR3 protein: CASMRGNTEAFF
CDR3 DNA: TGTGCCAGCATGAGGGGGAACACTGAAGCTTTCTTT

D gene: TRBD2
J gene: TRBJ2-5
V gene: TRBV20-1
clone size: many
CDR3 protein: CSAGDSSLGGYQETQYF
CDR3 DNA: TGCAGTGCTGGGGACTCATCCCTGGGGGGGTACCAAGAGACCCAGTACTTC

D gene: NA
J gene: TRBJ2-3
V gene: TRBV20-1
clone size: once
CDR3 protein: CSARGPLWGTDTQYF
CDR3 DNA: TGCAGTGCTAGAGGGCCGCTATGGGGCACAGATACGCAGTATTTT

D gene: NA
J gene: TRBJ2-7
V gene: TRBV2
clone size: many
CDR3 protein: CASSAGTHYYEQYF
CDR3 DNA: TGTGCCAGCAGTGCCGGGACCCACTACTACGAGCAGTACTTC

D gene: NA
J gene: TRBJ1-6
V gene: TRBV13
clone size: many
CDR3 protein: CASSSDADNSPLHF
CDR3 DNA: TGTGCCAGCAGCTCGGACGCAGATAATTCACCCCTCCACTTT

D gene: TRBD2
J gene: TRBJ2-2
V gene: TRBV20-1
clone size: NA
CDR3 protein: CSARSPGLAGGHPGELFF
CDR3 DNA: TGCAGTGCTAGATCTCCGGGACTAGCGGGGGGGCATCCCGGGGAGCTGTTTTTT

D gene: TRBD1
J gene: TRBJ1-1
V gene: TRBV20-1
clone size: NA
CDR3 protein: CSAGTGGMNTEAFF
CDR3 DNA: TGCAGTGCAGGGACAGGGGGAATGAACACTGAAGCTTTCTTT

D gene: NA
J gene: TRBJ2-2
V gene: TRBV12-3/TRBV12-4
clone size: many
CDR3 protein: CASIPEGLANTGELFF
CDR3 DNA: TGTGCCAGCATTCCCGAGGGACTGGCGAACACCGGGGAGCTGTTTTTT

D gene: NA
J gene: TRBJ1-6
V gene: TRBV12-3/TRBV12-4
clone size: many
CDR3 protein: CASSLGNSPLHF
CDR3 DNA: TGTGCCAGCAGTTTGGGAAATTCACCCCTCCACTTT

D gene: NA
J gene: TRBJ1-2
V gene: TRBV6-5
clone size: few
CDR3 protein: CASGGGAGGYTF
CDR3 DNA: TGTGCCTCAGGTGGGGGGGCAGGGGGCTACACCTTC

D gene: NA
J gene: TRBJ2-7
V gene: TRBV29-1
clone size: many
CDR3 protein: CSVVGSSFSYEQYF
CDR3 DNA: TGCAGCGTTGTGGGTAGTTCTTTCTCCTACGAGCAGTACTTC

D gene: TRBD1
J gene: TRBJ1-2
V gene: TRBV6-1
clone size: NA
CDR3 protein: CASSELGTASNYGYTF
CDR3 DNA: TGTGCCAGCAGCGAGCTCGGGACAGCCTCAAACTATGGCTACACCTTC

D gene: NA
J gene: TRBJ2-1
V gene: TRBV20-1
clone size: few
CDR3 protein: CSARSGRTPGNEQFF
CDR3 DNA: TGCAGTGCCCGTTCGGGACGCACCCCCGGCAATGAGCAGTTCTTC